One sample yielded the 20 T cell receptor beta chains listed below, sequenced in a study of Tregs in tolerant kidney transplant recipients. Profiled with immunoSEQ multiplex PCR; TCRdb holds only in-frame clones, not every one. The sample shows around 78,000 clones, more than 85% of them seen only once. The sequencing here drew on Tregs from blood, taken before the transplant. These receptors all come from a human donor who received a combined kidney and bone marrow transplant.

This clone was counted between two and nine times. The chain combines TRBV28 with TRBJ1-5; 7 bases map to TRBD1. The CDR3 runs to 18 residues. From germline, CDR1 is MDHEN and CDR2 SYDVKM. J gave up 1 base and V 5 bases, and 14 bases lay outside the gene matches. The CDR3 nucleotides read TGTGCCAGCAGTCATTCGACAGGGAATCTAGGGAGCAATCAGCCCCAGCATTTT. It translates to CASSHSTGNLGSNQPQHF.

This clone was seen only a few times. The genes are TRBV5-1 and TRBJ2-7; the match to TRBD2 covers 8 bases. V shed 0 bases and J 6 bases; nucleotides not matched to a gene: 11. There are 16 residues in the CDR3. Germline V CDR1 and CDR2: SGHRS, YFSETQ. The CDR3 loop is CASSLEGGRLPLEQYF. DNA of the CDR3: TGCGCCAGCAGCTTGGAGGGCGGGAGGCTACCTCTCGAGCAGTACTTC.

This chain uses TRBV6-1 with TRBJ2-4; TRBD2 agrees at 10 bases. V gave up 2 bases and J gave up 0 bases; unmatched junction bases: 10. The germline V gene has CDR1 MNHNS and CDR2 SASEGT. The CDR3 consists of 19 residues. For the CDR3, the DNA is TGTGCCAGCAGTGAATTTCTAACTGCTAGCGGGAGAGCCAAAAACATTCAGTACTTC. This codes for CASSEFLTASGRAKNIQYF.

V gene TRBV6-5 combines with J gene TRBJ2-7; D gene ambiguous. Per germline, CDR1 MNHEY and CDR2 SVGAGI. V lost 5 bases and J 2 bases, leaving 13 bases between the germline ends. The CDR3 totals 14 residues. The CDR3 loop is CASSHDGLPYEQYF. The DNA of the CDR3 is TGTGCCAGCAGTCACGACGGGCTCCCCTACGAGCAGTACTTC.

CDR3 loop: CASSLLGDPYNEQFF. The CDR3 nucleotides are TGTGCCAGCAGCCTCTTAGGGGACCCCTACAATGAGCAGTTCTTC. This chain links TRBV5-8 with TRBJ2-1; D is tentatively TRBD1 or TRBD2 (5 bases each). This CDR3 contains 15 residues. Germline-derived CDR1 and CDR2 are SGHTS and YDEGEE. Trimming pared 4 bases from V and 2 bases from J, leaving 13 bases between.

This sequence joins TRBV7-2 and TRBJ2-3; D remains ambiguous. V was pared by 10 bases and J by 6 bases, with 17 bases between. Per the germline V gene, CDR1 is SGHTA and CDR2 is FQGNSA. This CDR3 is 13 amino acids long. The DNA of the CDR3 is TGTGCCACCCTCTCCCGCGGTGAGGATACGCAGTATTTT. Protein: CATLSRGEDTQYF.

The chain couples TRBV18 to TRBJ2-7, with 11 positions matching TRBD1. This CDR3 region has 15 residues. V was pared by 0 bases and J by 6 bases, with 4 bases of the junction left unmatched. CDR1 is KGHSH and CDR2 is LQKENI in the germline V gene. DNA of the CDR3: TGTGCCAGCTCACCACCGGGGACAGGGGGTGTCGAGCAGTACTTC. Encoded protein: CASSPPGTGGVEQYF.

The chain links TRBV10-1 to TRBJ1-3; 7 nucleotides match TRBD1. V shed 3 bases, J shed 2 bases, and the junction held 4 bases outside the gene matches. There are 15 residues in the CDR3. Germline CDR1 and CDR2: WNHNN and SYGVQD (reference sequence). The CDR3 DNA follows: TGCGCCAGCAGTGAATCTACAGGGGCTGGAAACACCATATATTTT. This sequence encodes CASSESTGAGNTIYF.

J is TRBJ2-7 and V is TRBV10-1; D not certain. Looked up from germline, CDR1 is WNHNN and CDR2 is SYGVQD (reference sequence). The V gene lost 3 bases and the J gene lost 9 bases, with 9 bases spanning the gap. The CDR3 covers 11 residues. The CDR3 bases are TGCGCCAGCAGTGACGGCCGCGCGCAGTACTTC. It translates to CASSDGRAQYF.

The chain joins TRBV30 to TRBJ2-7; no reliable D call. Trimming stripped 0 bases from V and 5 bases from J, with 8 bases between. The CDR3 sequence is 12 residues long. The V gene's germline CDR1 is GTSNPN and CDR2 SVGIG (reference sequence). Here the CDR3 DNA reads TGTGCCTGGAGTGTATTTAGGAACGAGCAGTACTTC. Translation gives CAWSVFRNEQYF.

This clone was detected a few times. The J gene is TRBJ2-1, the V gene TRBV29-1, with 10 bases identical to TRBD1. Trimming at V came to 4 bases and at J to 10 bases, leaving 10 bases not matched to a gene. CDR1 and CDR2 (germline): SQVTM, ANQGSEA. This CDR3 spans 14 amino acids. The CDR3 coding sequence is TGCAGCGTTGTTCGGGACAGGGGATCCTTAGAGCAGTTCTTC. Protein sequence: CSVVRDRGSLEQFF.

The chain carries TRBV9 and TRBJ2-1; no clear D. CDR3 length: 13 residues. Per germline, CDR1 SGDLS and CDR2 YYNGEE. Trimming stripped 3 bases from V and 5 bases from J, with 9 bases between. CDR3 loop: CASSGWDNNEQFF. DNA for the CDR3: TGTGCCAGCAGCGGTTGGGATAACAATGAGCAGTTCTTC.

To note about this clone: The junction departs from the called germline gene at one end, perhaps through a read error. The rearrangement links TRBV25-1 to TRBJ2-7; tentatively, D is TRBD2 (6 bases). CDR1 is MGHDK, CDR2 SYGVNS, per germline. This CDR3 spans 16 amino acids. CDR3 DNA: TGTGCCAGCCGAGATTCCCGTTTAGGACTGGACTACGGGCAGTACTTC. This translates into CASRDSRLGLDYGQYF.

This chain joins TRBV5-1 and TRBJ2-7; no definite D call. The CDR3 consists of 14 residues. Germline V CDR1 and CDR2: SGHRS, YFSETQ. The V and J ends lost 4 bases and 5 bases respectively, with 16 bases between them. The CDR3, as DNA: TGCGCCAGCAGCCCCGGTCCAGTATCCCACGAGCAGTACTTC. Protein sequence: CASSPGPVSHEQYF.

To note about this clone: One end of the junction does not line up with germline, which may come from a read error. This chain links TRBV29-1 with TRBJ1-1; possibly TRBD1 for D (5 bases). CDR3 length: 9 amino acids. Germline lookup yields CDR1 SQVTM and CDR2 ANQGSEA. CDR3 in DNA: TGCAGCGTTGCTGGGGGTCGGTCCTTT. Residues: CSVAGGRSF.

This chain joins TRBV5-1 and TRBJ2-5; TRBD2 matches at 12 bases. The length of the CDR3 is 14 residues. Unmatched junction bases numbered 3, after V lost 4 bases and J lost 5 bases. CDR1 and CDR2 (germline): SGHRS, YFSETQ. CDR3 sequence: CASSPLAGGETQYF. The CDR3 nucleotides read TGCGCCAGCAGCCCCCTAGCGGGAGGGGAGACCCAGTACTTC.

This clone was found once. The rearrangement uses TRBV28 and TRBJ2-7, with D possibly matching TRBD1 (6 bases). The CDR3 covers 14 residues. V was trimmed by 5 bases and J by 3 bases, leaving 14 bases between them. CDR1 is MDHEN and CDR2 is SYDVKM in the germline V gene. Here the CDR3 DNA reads TGTGCCAGCAGTCCGATAGTAGGGGGCTACGAGCAGTACTTC. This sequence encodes CASSPIVGGYEQYF.

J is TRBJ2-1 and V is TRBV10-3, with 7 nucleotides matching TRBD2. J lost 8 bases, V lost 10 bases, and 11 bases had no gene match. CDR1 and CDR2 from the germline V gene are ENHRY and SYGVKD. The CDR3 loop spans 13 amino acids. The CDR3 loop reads CATSSGVGDEQFF. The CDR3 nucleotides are TGTGCCACTTCTAGCGGTGTGGGGGATGAGCAGTTCTTC.

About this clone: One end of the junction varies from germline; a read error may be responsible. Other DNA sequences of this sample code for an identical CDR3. Here the CDR3 DNA reads TGTGCCAGTAGCCGTCGAGGTCAGAACACTGAAGCTTTCTTC. Amino acids: CASSRRGQNTEAFF. The V gene is TRBV19, the J gene TRBJ1-1; D uncertain. Germline V gene sequence: CDR1 LNHDA, CDR2 SQIVND (reference sequence). The length of the CDR3 is 14 residues.

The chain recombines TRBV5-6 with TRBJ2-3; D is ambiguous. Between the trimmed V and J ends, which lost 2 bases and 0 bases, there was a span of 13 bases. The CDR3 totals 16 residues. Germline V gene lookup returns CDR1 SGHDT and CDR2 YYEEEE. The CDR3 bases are TGTGCCAGCAGCTTTCGCGGTCAACCTAGCACAGATACGCAGTATTTT. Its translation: CASSFRGQPSTDTQYF.